This note documents a single TCR beta chain sequence. How the authors handled the data: It was from reference gene primer amplification that nucleated cell counts were estimated. The protocol was immunoSEQ multiplex PCR, while the TCRdb copy is restricted to in-frame clones and leaves out a portion. The V and J calls and clone size were taken over from that table, and D and trimming were inferred from the DNA. The sample shows about 120,000 clones, over 80% of them seen only once. This sample was included in a study of blood T cell repertoires in COVID-19. On the study more broadly: From the United States, Italy and Spain came samples of acute and convalescent COVID-19.

Per the germline V gene, CDR1 is SEHNR and CDR2 is FQNEAQ (reference sequence). The germline V and J ends were trimmed by 5 bases and 0 bases, with 7 bases remaining between them. CDR3 length: 13 amino acids. The sequenced sample was peripheral blood. This rearrangement joins TRBV7-9 to TRBJ1-2, with D hard to call. This receptor was taken from a young man with acute or convalescent COVID-19. CDR3 coding DNA: TGTGCCAGCAGCGCTACAGCTAACTATGGCTACACCTTC. This encodes CASSATANYGYTF.